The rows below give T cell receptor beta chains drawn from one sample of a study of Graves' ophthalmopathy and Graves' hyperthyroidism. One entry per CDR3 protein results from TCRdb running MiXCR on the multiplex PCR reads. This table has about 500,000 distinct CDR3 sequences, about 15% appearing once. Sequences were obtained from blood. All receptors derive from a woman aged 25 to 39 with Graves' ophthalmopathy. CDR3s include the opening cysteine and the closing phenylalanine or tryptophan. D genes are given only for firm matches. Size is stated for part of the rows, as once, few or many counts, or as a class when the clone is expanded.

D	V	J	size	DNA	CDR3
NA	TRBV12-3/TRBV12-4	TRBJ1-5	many	TGTGCCAGCAGAGAACAGGGCGGGTATAATCAGCCCCAGCATTTT	CASREQGGYNQPQHF
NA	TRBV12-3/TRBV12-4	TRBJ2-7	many	TGTGCCAGCACCTCAGGGCCTGGCTCCTACGAGCAGTACTTC	CASTSGPGSYEQYF
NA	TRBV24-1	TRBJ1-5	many	TGTGCCACCAGTGATCCCCAGGGGACGGGCAATCAGCCCCAGCATTTT	CATSDPQGTGNQPQHF
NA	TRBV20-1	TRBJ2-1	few	TGCAGTGCTAGCGGTCGGCTTCCCTCCTACAATGAGCAGTTCTTC	CSASGRLPSYNEQFF
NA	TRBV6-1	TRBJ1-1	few	TGTGCCAGCACTGAAGGACGAATCACTGAAGCTTTCTTT	CASTEGRITEAFF
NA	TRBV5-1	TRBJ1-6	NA	TGCGCCAGCAGCTTGGAGGGGCAGGAGAGCTCCTATAATTCACCCCTCCACTTT	CASSLEGQESSYNSPLHF
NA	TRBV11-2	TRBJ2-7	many	TGTGCCAGCAGCTTAGTAGGGAACCAGCAGTACTTC	CASSLVGNQQYF
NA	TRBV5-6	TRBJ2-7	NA	TGTGCCAGCCTCCTGGCCGCAGACGGGAAAAACTACGAGCAGTACTTC	CASLLAADGKNYEQYF
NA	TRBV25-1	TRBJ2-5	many	TGTGCCAGCAGCCAGGTTCGACGGGAGACCCAGTACTTC	CASSQVRRETQYF
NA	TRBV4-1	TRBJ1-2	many	TGCGCCAGCAGCCATCGACTTAAGGGCCACTATGGCTACACCTTC	CASSHRLKGHYGYTF
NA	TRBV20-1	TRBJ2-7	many	TGCAGTGCTAGAGATTTTGTCGGACTTACCTACGAGCAGTACTTC	CSARDFVGLTYEQYF
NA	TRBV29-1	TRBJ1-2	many	TGCAGCGTTAACTCCCTCCAGAGGGTTGGCTACACCTTC	CSVNSLQRVGYTF
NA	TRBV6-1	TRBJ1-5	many	TGTGCCAGCAGACCATATAGCAATCAGCCCCAGCATTTT	CASRPYSNQPQHF
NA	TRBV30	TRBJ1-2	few	TGTGCCTGGGCAGGCGCGATTAACTATGGCTACACCTTC	CAWAGAINYGYTF
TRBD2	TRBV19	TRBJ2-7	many	TGTGCCAGTAGCCGGACTAGCGGGGGAGATTACGAGCAGTACTTC	CASSRTSGGDYEQYF
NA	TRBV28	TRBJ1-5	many	TGTGCCAGCAGCCAGGACAGAGACCTCAATCAGCCCCAGCATTTT	CASSQDRDLNQPQHF
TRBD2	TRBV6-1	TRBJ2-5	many	TGTGCCAGCAGTCCCACGACTCGGGCTAGCGGATTGCAAGAGACCCAGTACTTC	CASSPTTRASGLQETQYF
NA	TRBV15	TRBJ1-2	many	TGTGCCACCAGCAACCGGACGCCCATAAACTATGGCTACACCTTC	CATSNRTPINYGYTF
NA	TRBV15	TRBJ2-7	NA	TGTGCCACCAGCAGAGATTACAGGGACTCGCACGAGCAGTACTTC	CATSRDYRDSHEQYF
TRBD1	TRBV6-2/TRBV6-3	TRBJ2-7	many	TGTGCCAGCAGATACCACGGACAGGGGGACCCCTACGAGCAGTACTTC	CASRYHGQGDPYEQYF
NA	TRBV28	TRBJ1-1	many	TGTGCCAGCCGCTTAGGGGGGCGCACTGAAGCTTTCTTT	CASRLGGRTEAFF
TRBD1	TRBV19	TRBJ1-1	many	TGTGCCAGTAGTTCACCAGGGGGAGTCACTGAAGCTTTCTTT	CASSSPGGVTEAFF
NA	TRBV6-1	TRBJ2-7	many	TGTGCCAGCAGTGAAGCGCGGCAGACCTACGAGCAGTACTTC	CASSEARQTYEQYF
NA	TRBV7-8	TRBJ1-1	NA	TGTGCCAGCAGCTTACAGGGCTTGGGGAACACTGAAGCTTTCTTT	CASSLQGLGNTEAFF
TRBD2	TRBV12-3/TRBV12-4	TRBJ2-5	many	TGTGCCAGCAGCAACGCGGGGGGCTTTGGAGAGACCCAGTACTTC	CASSNAGGFGETQYF
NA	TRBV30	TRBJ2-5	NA	TGTGCCTGGGGGGGAGACAGAGAGACCCAGTACTTC	CAWGGDRETQYF
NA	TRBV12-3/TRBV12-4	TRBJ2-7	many	TGTGCCAGCAGTTCACTCCGGGCCCAAAGCTCCTACGAGCAGTACTTC	CASSSLRAQSSYEQYF
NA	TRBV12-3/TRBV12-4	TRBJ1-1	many	TGTGCCAGCAGTCCCCGGGGGGGCGGGTCGACTGAAGCTTTCTTT	CASSPRGGGSTEAFF
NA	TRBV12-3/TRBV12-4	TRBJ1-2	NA	TGTGCCAGCAGTTTAAAAAACAGGGACGGCTACACCTTC	CASSLKNRDGYTF
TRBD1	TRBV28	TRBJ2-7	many	TGTGCCAGCAGTCCAGGGGACAGATACTACGAGCAGTACTTC	CASSPGDRYYEQYF
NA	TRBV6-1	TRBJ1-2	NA	TGTGCCAGCAGCAAAACAGGGCTTAACTATGGCTACACCTTC	CASSKTGLNYGYTF
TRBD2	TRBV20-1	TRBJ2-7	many	TGCAGTGCTAGAGGTGTAGCGGGTGGCTACGAGCAGTACTTC	CSARGVAGGYEQYF
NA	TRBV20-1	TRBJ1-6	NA	TGCAGTGCTAATTCACCCCTCCACTTT	CSANSPLHF
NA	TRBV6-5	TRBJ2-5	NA	TGTGCCAGCAGTTACTCGATGGTGTACCAAGAGACCCAGTACTTC	CASSYSMVYQETQYF
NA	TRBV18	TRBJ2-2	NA	TGTGCCAGCTCACCACAGGGGTCCGGGGAGCTGTTTTTT	CASSPQGSGELFF
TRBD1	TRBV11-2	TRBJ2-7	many	TGTGCCAGCAGCGGCGACAGGGACCACGAGCAGTACTTC	CASSGDRDHEQYF
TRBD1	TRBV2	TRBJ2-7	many	TGTGCCAGCAGTGCGGGACAGGCCCGGGGAAACGAGCAGTACTTC	CASSAGQARGNEQYF
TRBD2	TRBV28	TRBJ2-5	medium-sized	TGTGCCAGCAGTTTATTGACTAGCGGGAGAGAGACCCAGTACTTC	CASSLLTSGRETQYF
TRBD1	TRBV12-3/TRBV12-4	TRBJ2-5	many	TGTGCCAGCAGCAATACAGGGGTGCAAGAGACCCAGTACTTC	CASSNTGVQETQYF
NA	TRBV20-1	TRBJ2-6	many	TGCAGTGCTAGAGATTGGGGGGCGACGACTTCTGGGGCCAACGTCCTGACTTTC	CSARDWGATTSGANVLTF
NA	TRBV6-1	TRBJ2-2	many	TGTGCCAGCAGGGGGTGGACCAACACCGGGGAGCTGTTTTTT	CASRGWTNTGELFF
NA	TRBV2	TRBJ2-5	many	TGTGCCAGCAGTGAAGAAGTTCAAGAGACCCAGTACTTC	CASSEEVQETQYF
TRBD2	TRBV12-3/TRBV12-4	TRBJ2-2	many	TGTGCCAGCAGCTTGGCTAGCGGGAACACCGGGGAGCTGTTTTTT	CASSLASGNTGELFF
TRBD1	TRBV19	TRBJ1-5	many	TGTGCCAGTAGCCATATGGACAGGTCTAATAAGCCCCAGCATTTT	CASSHMDRSNKPQHF
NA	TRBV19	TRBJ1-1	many	TGTGCCAGTACCAGGTACTACGTGGGGGGCACTGAAGCTTTCTTT	CASTRYYVGGTEAFF
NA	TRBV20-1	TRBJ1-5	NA	TGCAGTGCTTTTGACAGAATCGATAGCAATCAGCCCCAGCATTTT	CSAFDRIDSNQPQHF
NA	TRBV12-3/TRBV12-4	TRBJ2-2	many	TGTGCCAGCAGTGGACAGCTCAGCGCCGGGGAGCTGTTTTTT	CASSGQLSAGELFF
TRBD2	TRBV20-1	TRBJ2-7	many	TGCAGTGCTGCAGCCTCGCGGGAGGGGTCCTACGAGCAGTACTTC	CSAAASREGSYEQYF
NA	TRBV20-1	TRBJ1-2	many	TGCAGTGCTAGAGATCCGGATAACTATGGCTACACCTTC	CSARDPDNYGYTF
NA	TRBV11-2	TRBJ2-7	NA	TGTGCCAGCAGCTTAGGAATGGCAACCTACGAGCAGTGCTTC	CASSLGMATYEQCF
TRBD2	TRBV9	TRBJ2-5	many	TGTGCCAGCGGTAGCGGGGGGGAGGAGACCCAGTACTTC	CASGSGGEETQYF